The sequence of this TCR beta chain was determined in a study of T cells after yellow fever vaccination. Trimming pared 5 bases from V and 0 bases from J, leaving 14 bases between. From germline, CDR1 is LNHDA and CDR2 SQIVND (reference sequence). The CDR3 sequence is 17 residues long. Template switching by 5'RACE produced TCR cDNA, adding a universal primer site and UMIs. TCRdb itself ran the 5' RACE reads through MiXCR, one entry per CDR3 protein. The sample lists tens of thousands of distinct CDR3 sequences; approximately 3.5% were seen once. This clonotype was counted a few times. Overall study results and limits: Highly abundant clonotypes carried over from the bulk population could end up in FACS-sorted repertoires as contaminants. Weaker overall, the secondary response nonetheless peaked faster (day 5 versus 15).

This receptor was identified in a man between 18 and 29 years old who received the YFV17D yellow fever vaccine. The chain has TRBV19 and TRBJ1-6, with D hard to call. The material sequenced was PBMCs, either bulk or a sorted T-cell subset (CD4+, CD8+, memory, or dextramer-sorted; not recorded which), taken approximately 47 days after the first yellow fever vaccination. The CDR3 loop reads CASSLLTASSYNSPLHF. Here the CDR3 DNA reads TGTGCCAGTAGTCTCTTGACTGCAAGCTCCTATAATTCACCCCTCCACTTT.